The present T cell receptor (beta chain) was sequenced within a study of T cells in tumors and immune-related adverse events. The data were produced by immunoSEQ multiplex PCR, yet TCRdb's version contains in-frame clones alone and is incomplete. The sample yields about 22,000 clones, 75% to 95% seen once. With 4 bases removed from V and 2 bases from J, the gap between germline ends came to 17 bases. CDR3 size: 16 residues. Germline V CDR1 and CDR2: SGHAT, FQDESV (reference sequence). The TCR originated in a female donor with metastatic renal cell carcinoma. This chain uses TRBV11-1 with TRBJ2-5, with D unclear. This material consisted of lymph node tissue, taken from a patient treated with anti-PD-1 therapy. The CDR3 region has the DNA TGTGCCAGCAGCTCCGACATCCGGCTATTTCAAGAGACCCAGTACTTC. Translated: CASSSDIRLFQETQYF.